This TCR beta chain was identified during a study of blood T cell repertoires in COVID-19. As for the study in general: PBMCs, B-cell-depleted T cells, or T cells provided the cDNA or gDNA that made up the material.

Participants were aged 18 to 89 years from roughly 26 US areas. Details on this clone: A junction boundary mismatches the germline segment, possibly from a read error.

CDR3 length equals 14 residues. The germline V gene encodes CDR1 SSHAT and CDR2 FNYEAQ (reference sequence). The protocol was immunoSEQ multiplex PCR, while the TCRdb copy is restricted to in-frame clones and leaves out a portion. The table records approximately 200,000 clones, 75% to 90% of them present only once. The chain carries TRBV7-7 and TRBJ2-1; maybe TRBD1 (6 bases). Sequencing input: PBMCs or T cells enriched from blood (not recorded which). The source of this sequence is a man aged 25-40 years who had recovered from COVID-19. As DNA, the CDR3 is TGTGCTAGCAGCCCTGGACAGTCCTACAATGAGCAGTTCTTC. Translating it yields CASSPGQSYNEQFF.